One and the same sample provided the 2 T cell receptor beta chains below, sequenced in a study of shared clonotypes between healthy human individuals. Naive CD8 cells were CD45RO-negative, positively selected for CCR7, excluding terminally differentiated effector memory CD45RA+ cells. Profiled with immunoSEQ multiplex PCR; TCRdb holds only in-frame clones, not every one. This table holds approximately 720,000 clones, about 90% found once. The material sequenced was naive CD8+ T cells sorted from blood. The receptors were gathered from a man aged 25 to 40 in good health.

The chain recombines TRBV15 with TRBJ1-5, with a weak D call TRBD1 (5 bases). V was trimmed by 1 base and J by 5 bases, leaving 6 bases between them. Germline V gene data show CDR1 as LNHNV and CDR2 as YYDKDF (reference sequence). CDR3 length: 13 residues. The CDR3 DNA follows: TGTGCCACCAGCAGAGGAGGGGATCAGCCCCAGCATTTT. Residues: CATSRGGDQPQHF.

The rearrangement joins TRBV27 to TRBJ2-2, with D perhaps matching TRBD2 (5 bases). The germline gives CDR1 MNHEY, CDR2 SMNVEV (reference sequence). Deletions cut 10 bases from V and 8 bases from J, with 11 bases between. This CDR3 has 11 amino acids. The CDR3 DNA reads TGTGCCATCCGAGGGAAGGGGGAGCTGTTTTTT. Amino acids: CAIRGKGELFF.